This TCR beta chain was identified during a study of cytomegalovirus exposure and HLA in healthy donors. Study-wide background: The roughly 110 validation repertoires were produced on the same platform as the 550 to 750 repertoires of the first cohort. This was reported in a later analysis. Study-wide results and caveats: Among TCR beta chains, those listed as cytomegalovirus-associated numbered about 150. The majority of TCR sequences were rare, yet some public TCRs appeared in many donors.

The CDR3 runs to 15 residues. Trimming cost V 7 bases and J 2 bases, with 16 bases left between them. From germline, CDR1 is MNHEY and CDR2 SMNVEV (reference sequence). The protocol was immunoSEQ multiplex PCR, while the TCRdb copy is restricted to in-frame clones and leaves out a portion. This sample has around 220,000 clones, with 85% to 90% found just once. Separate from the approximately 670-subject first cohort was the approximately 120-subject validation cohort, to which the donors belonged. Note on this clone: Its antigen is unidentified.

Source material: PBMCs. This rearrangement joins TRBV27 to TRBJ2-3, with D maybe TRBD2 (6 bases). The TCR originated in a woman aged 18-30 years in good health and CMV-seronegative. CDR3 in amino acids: CASTGGWEHTDTQYF. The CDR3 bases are TGTGCCAGCACTGGGGGGTGGGAGCACACAGATACGCAGTATTTT.